A single sample gave rise to the 16 T cell receptor beta chains below, sequenced in a study of T cell changes during pregnancy in multiple sclerosis. Libraries were prepared by immunoSEQ multiplex PCR; TCRdb keeps only in-frame clonotypes and omits some of them. Among around 38,000 clones, roughly 89% were seen once, and the ten largest hold 6% to 7.5%. The material was CD8+ T cells from peripheral blood mononuclear cells, obtained in the second trimester of pregnancy. The receptors come from a female donor with multiple sclerosis, enrolled in a pregnancy study.

This chain joins TRBV9 and TRBJ2-6; D is uncertain. Trimming pared 4 bases from V and 0 bases from J, leaving 14 bases between. The CDR3 is made up of 17 amino acids. The germline V gene has CDR1 SGDLS and CDR2 YYNGEE. As DNA, the CDR3 is TGTGCCAGCAGCCGACTCTATGACCTCTCTGGGGCCAACGTCCTGACTTTC. The encoded protein is CASSRLYDLSGANVLTF.

This clone was picked up one time. The gene calls are TRBV6-5 and TRBJ2-7; the match to TRBD1 covers 8 bases. The V gene's germline CDR1 is MNHEY and CDR2 SVGAGI. The CDR3 has 14 residues. Trimming cost V 5 bases and J 4 bases; bases outside gene matches: 7. In nucleotides, the CDR3 is TGTGCCAGCAGTGCGGGACAGGACATATACGAGCAGTACTTC. Encoded protein: CASSAGQDIYEQYF.

The DNA of the CDR3 is TGCGCCAGCAGCCAAGGTGCGGCGGAAAGTGATCAGCCCCAGCATTTT. Protein product: CASSQGAAESDQPQHF. The chain is built from TRBV4-1 and TRBJ1-5; no definite D call. CDR1 is MGHRA, CDR2 YSYEKL, per germline. The CDR3 extends over 16 amino acids. V lost 1 base and J lost 5, with 15 bases in between.

This clone has just one count. CDR3 DNA sequence: TGTGCCAGCAATCCGAGGGGGGGATATAATTCACCCCTCCACTTT. Amino acid sequence: CASNPRGGYNSPLHF. V is TRBV6-5 and J is TRBJ1-6, with a weak D call TRBD1 (6 bases). The germline V and J ends were trimmed by 7 bases and 4 bases, with 14 bases remaining between them. The germline CDR1 and CDR2 sequences are MNHEY and SVGAGI. The CDR3 runs to 15 residues.

This chain joins TRBV9 and TRBJ2-2; 9 positions match TRBD2. The CDR3 sequence is 19 residues long. The J segment lost 1 base and the V segment lost 0 bases, leaving 10 bases of the junction unmatched. Germline CDR1 and CDR2: SGDLS and YYNGEE. CDR3 sequence: CASSVEGLAGALNTGELFF. CDR3 coding DNA: TGTGCCAGCAGCGTAGAAGGGTTAGCGGGGGCCCTGAACACCGGGGAGCTGTTTTTT.

The V gene is TRBV6-1, the J gene TRBJ1-2; D remains unclear. The ends were cut back, 1 base at V and 4 bases at J, with 10 bases in the middle. CDR3 length: 14 residues. Germline CDR1 reads MNHNS; CDR2 reads SASEGT. CDR3: CASSEVGGGYGYTF. The DNA of the CDR3 is TGTGCCAGCAGTGAAGTGGGTGGCGGCTATGGCTACACCTTC.

The chain recombines TRBV19 with TRBJ1-4, with 7 bases that match TRBD1. With V trimmed by 3 bases and J by 0 bases, 10 bases remained unmatched. Germline V gives CDR1 LNHDA, CDR2 SQIVND (reference sequence). The CDR3 runs 18 residues. CDR3 DNA: TGTGCCAGTAGTATTGACGACAGGGAGACAGCAACTAATGAAAAACTGTTTTTT. It specifies CASSIDDRETATNEKLFF.

The CDR3 region is CASSTPTGLTSTDTQYF. The CDR3 nucleotides read TGTGCCAGCAGTACTCCGACCGGACTGACTAGCACAGATACGCAGTATTTT. The chain couples TRBV2 to TRBJ2-3, with D perhaps matching TRBD2 (5 bases). The CDR3 has 17 residues. Trimming cost V 5 bases and J 0 bases, with 18 bases left between them. The germline V gene has CDR1 SNHLY and CDR2 FYNNEI.

The chain has TRBV27 and TRBJ1-1; no firm D call. Germline loops: CDR1 MNHEY, CDR2 SMNVEV (reference sequence). The CDR3 totals 12 residues. V was trimmed by 6 bases and J by 5 bases, leaving 10 bases between them. The CDR3 here is CASRNLWTEAFF. CDR3 nucleotide sequence: TGTGCCAGCAGGAATCTATGGACTGAAGCTTTCTTT.

The rearrangement uses TRBV5-4 and TRBJ2-4; possibly TRBD2 for D (6 bases). The CDR3 sequence is 16 residues long. The germline V gene encodes CDR1 SGHNT and CDR2 YYREEE (reference sequence). V shed 0 bases and J shed 7 bases, with 17 bases lying between them. This CDR3 is CASSLGPGGDGNIQYF. The CDR3 DNA follows: TGTGCCAGCAGCTTGGGACCCGGGGGAGATGGGAACATTCAGTACTTC.

The chain combines TRBV30 with TRBJ2-7; perhaps TRBD2 as D (6 bases). Germline V gene lookup returns CDR1 GTSNPN and CDR2 SVGIG (reference sequence). The CDR3 has 15 residues. V shed 0 bases and J shed 1 base, with 13 bases lying between them. Here the CDR3 reads CAWSVGAGTSYEQYF. The CDR3, as DNA: TGTGCCTGGAGTGTTGGAGCGGGTACTTCCTACGAGCAGTACTTC.

The chain couples TRBV13 to TRBJ1-4, with a tentative D call TRBD1 (5 bases). CDR1 is PRHDT and CDR2 is FYEKMQ in the germline V gene (reference sequence). The V gene lost 5 bases and the J gene lost 7 bases, with 17 bases spanning the gap. The CDR3 is 15 amino acids. CDR3: CASSLTGEWGEKLFF. For the CDR3, the DNA is TGTGCCAGCAGCCTCACGGGGGAGTGGGGTGAAAAACTGTTTTTT.

This clone was detected once. J is TRBJ1-5 and V is TRBV5-6; D remains ambiguous. V shed 2 bases and J shed 11 bases, with 17 bases lying between them. Per germline, CDR1 SGHDT and CDR2 YYEEEE. The length of the CDR3 is 14 residues. The CDR3 DNA sequence: TGTGCCAGCAGCTTTGGGCACACACAACCAGCCCAGCATTTT. Translating gives CASSFGHTQPAQHF.

By frequency in the sample, this clone is medium-sized. The V and J genes are TRBV19 and TRBJ1-2, with D tentatively TRBD1 (5 bases). Per germline, CDR1 LNHDA and CDR2 SQIVND (reference sequence). V lost 6 bases and J 2 bases, leaving 13 bases between the germline ends. This CDR3 is 14 amino acids long. The CDR3 here is CASRWGGMNYGYTF. DNA of the CDR3: TGTGCCAGTAGATGGGGCGGAATGAACTATGGCTACACCTTC. The whole variable domain, remainder taken from reference TRBV19 and TRBJ1-2, is DGGITQSPKYLFRKEGQNVTLSCEQNLNHDAMYWYRQDPGQGLRLIYYSQIVNDFQKGDIAEGYSVSREKKESFPLTVTSAQKNPTAFYLCASRWGGMNYGYTFGSGTRLTVV.

The J gene is TRBJ2-7, the V gene TRBV7-2, with a weak D call TRBD1 (6 bases). Germline V lookup: CDR1 SGHTA, CDR2 FQGNSA. CDR3 length: 15 residues. Trimming removed 5 bases from V and 2 bases from J, with 16 bases in between. The chain's CDR3 is CASSEQGPTAYEQYF. The CDR3 DNA is TGTGCCAGCAGCGAACAGGGTCCGACGGCCTACGAGCAGTACTTC.

V is TRBV10-1 and J is TRBJ2-4; D is ambiguous. CDR1 and CDR2 from the germline V gene are WNHNN and SYGVQD (reference sequence). This CDR3 contains 17 residues. The V end lost 4 bases, the J end lost 1 base, and 17 bases lay between the germline ends. CDR3 sequence (DNA): TGCGCCAGCAGTGGCCCGAAACCTTACGGGGCCAAAAACATTCAGTACTTC. Residues: CASSGPKPYGAKNIQYF.